This is a list of T cell receptor beta chains from one sample in a study of identical twins. In TCRdb, the 5' RACE reads were re-called with MiXCR into one record per CDR3 protein. The sample lists over 600,000 distinct CDR3 sequences; approximately 21% were seen once. The sample was also linked to a second study, of T cells expressing NK-cell markers.

The sample consisted of PBMCs. These receptors were obtained from a woman under 30 in good health. Each CDR3 is given with its conserved first and last residue. A D gene is named only where the DNA matches it firmly. The size of a clone is reported for some rows only, either as once, few or many, or as a class for expanded clones.

j_call clone_size v_call d_call cdr3_nt cdr3_aa
TRBJ2-7 many TRBV14 NA TGTGCCAGCAGCCCACAGAGCTACGAGCAGTACTTC CASSPQSYEQYF
TRBJ2-1 few TRBV6-2/TRBV6-3 NA TGTGCCAGCGTAGAGGGACGGGAGCAGTTCTTC CASVEGREQFF
TRBJ2-2 NA TRBV5-1 NA TGCGCCAGCAGCTGGAGAGGGGGGTCCCCCGGGGAGCTGTTTTTT CASSWRGGSPGELFF
TRBJ2-1 few TRBV20-1 TRBD1 TGCAGTGGTCCGGGACAGGGCTCCCACAATGAGCAGTTCTTC CSGPGQGSHNEQFF
TRBJ2-5 NA TRBV12-3/TRBV12-4 NA TGTGCCAGCCGGGGACTGAACCAAGAGACCCAGTACTTC CASRGLNQETQYF
TRBJ2-2 NA TRBV20-1 NA TGCAGTGCTAGAGGAGTTGGTGACACCGGGGAGCTGTTTTTT CSARGVGDTGELFF
TRBJ2-3 NA TRBV5-1 NA TGCGCCAGCAGCGCCGTCTGGGATACGCAGTATTTT CASSAVWDTQYF
TRBJ2-1 few TRBV5-1 TRBD1 TGCGCCAGCATGGGGACAGGGGATTCGGGCTCCTACAATGAGCAGTTCTTC CASMGTGDSGSYNEQFF
TRBJ2-1 few TRBV5-8 NA TGTGCCAGCAGCTTGGTAATACGGGACATATTCTACAATGAGCAGTTCTTC CASSLVIRDIFYNEQFF
TRBJ2-2 NA TRBV5-4 NA TGTGCCAGCAGCTTGGACCCAGGGGGGTCCGCCGGGGAGCTGTTTTTT CASSLDPGGSAGELFF
TRBJ2-1 NA TRBV29-1 TRBD1 TGCAGCGTTTCAGGGGGTAGCTCCTACAATGAGCAGTTCTTC CSVSGGSSYNEQFF
TRBJ1-1 NA TRBV29-1 NA TGCAGCGTTGATACGGGGTGGTCAGAAGCTTTCTTT CSVDTGWSEAFF
TRBJ1-5 many TRBV3-1 NA TGTGCCAGCAGCCAGGGACCGCGGCAGCCCCAGCATTTT CASSQGPRQPQHF
TRBJ2-3 few TRBV5-6 NA TGTGCCAGCAGCGGGGTCACGCAGTATTTT CASSGVTQYF
TRBJ2-3 NA TRBV20-1 NA TGCAGTGCTAGTTCGCACCAGGGCAGCACAGATACGCAGTATTTT CSASSHQGSTDTQYF
TRBJ2-1 many TRBV29-1 TRBD2 TGCAGCGTTGAAGGAGCGGGGGGCCCGAACTCCTACAATGAGCAGTTCTTC CSVEGAGGPNSYNEQFF
TRBJ2-1 few TRBV12-3/TRBV12-4 NA TGTGCCAGCAGTTTCATAACGTCCTACAATGAGCAGTTCTTC CASSFITSYNEQFF
TRBJ2-7 many TRBV20-1 NA TGCAGTGCTAGAGATGGGGACAAAGCCTACGAGCAGTACTTC CSARDGDKAYEQYF
TRBJ2-7 NA TRBV10-3 NA TGTGCCATCTCTGATACGCGGGACGGAGTCTACGAGCAGTACTTC CAISDTRDGVYEQYF
TRBJ2-1 few TRBV9 NA TGTGCCAGCAGCGCTCTCAGCTATGAGCAGTTCTTC CASSALSYEQFF
TRBJ2-2 NA TRBV12-3/TRBV12-4 NA TGTGCCAGCACCTGGGGAGGAGGGACCGGGGAGCTGTTTTTT CASTWGGGTGELFF
TRBJ1-5 many TRBV6-5 TRBD1 TGTGCCAGCAGTTATACAGGGGGTAGCAATCAGCCCCAGCATTTT CASSYTGGSNQPQHF
TRBJ2-2 NA TRBV12-3/TRBV12-4 NA TGTGCCAGCAATTCTAGGATCACCGGGGAGCTGTTTTTT CASNSRITGELFF
TRBJ1-1 NA TRBV4-3 NA TGCGCCAGCAGCCCCTGGTGGTTTGGCACTGAAGCTTTCTTT CASSPWWFGTEAFF
TRBJ2-7 NA TRBV12-3/TRBV12-4 TRBD2 TGTGCCAGCAGACCTACTAGCGGGAGGGCGTACGAGCAGTACTTC CASRPTSGRAYEQYF
TRBJ2-7 NA TRBV9 NA TGTGCCAGTAACACGGGGACTTCCTCCTCCTACGAGCAGTACTTC CASNTGTSSSYEQYF
TRBJ1-2 few TRBV6-2/TRBV6-3 NA TGTGCCAGCAGTTACTCGTCGGGGCTCCATGGCTACACCTTC CASSYSSGLHGYTF
TRBJ1-2 NA TRBV7-8 TRBD1 TGTGCCAGCAGCTGCAGGGGGCTTCAGGGCTACACCTTC CASSCRGLQGYTF
TRBJ1-1 NA TRBV6-1 NA TGTGCCAGCCGCGGTCGGAGAACCTCGAACACTGAAGCTTTCTTT CASRGRRTSNTEAFF
TRBJ2-5 few TRBV5-6 NA TGTGCCAGCAGCTTGATTAGGACGGGAGAGACCCAGTACTTC CASSLIRTGETQYF
TRBJ1-1 few TRBV20-1 NA TGCAGTGCTAGAGATCAAAACACTGAAGCTTTCTTT CSARDQNTEAFF
TRBJ2-7 once TRBV7-9 NA TGTGCCAGCAGCTCCGGGGATATCTACGAGCAGTACTTC CASSSGDIYEQYF
TRBJ1-2 NA TRBV6-1 NA TGTGCCAGCAGACCCAGCGCTAACTATGGCTACACCTTC CASRPSANYGYTF
TRBJ2-7 many TRBV6-1 NA TGTGCCAGCAACGCACCGGGGGGCCCCTACGAGCAGTACTTC CASNAPGGPYEQYF
TRBJ2-1 NA TRBV29-1 NA TGCAGCGTTGTGGTAGCCGGCAATGAGCAGTTCTTC CSVVVAGNEQFF
TRBJ2-7 NA TRBV3-1 TRBD2 TGTGCCAGCAGCCATAGGGTAGCGGGGAGAGCCTACGAGCAGTACTTC CASSHRVAGRAYEQYF
TRBJ2-2 NA TRBV28 NA TGTGCCAGCGGCCCCGGACTCCTCGCCGGGGAGCTGTTTTTT CASGPGLLAGELFF
TRBJ1-2 many TRBV29-1 TRBD1 TGCAGCGCCACCGACAGGGGTAGGGGCTACACCTTC CSATDRGRGYTF
TRBJ2-7 many TRBV6-1 TRBD1 TGTGCCTCAAAAGGGACGGGACAGGTATACGAGCAGTACTTC CASKGTGQVYEQYF
TRBJ2-3 once TRBV11-2 NA TGTGCCAGCAGCTCGAGGGAAGAAACAGATACGCAGTATTTT CASSSREETDTQYF
TRBJ2-5 many TRBV20-1 NA TGCAGTGCTAGAGGGAAGCAGATCCAAGAGACCCAGTACTTC CSARGKQIQETQYF
TRBJ2-3 NA TRBV29-1 NA TGCAGCTTAGGGCACTCAGATACGCAGTATTTT CSLGHSDTQYF